One and the same sample provided the 8 T cell receptor beta chains below, sequenced in a study of shared clonotypes between healthy human individuals. Assay used: immunoSEQ multiplex PCR; TCRdb lists only in-frame clones, some missing. The sample holds some 1 million clones, about 75% seen once. Sequencing was done on a sample of memory CD4+ T cells sorted from blood. The subset was: CD45RA-negative fraction. The receptors here all came from a man between 18 and 35 years old in good health.

The rearrangement joins TRBV6-1 to TRBJ1-1; 7 nucleotides agree with TRBD1. V lost 8 bases, J lost 7 bases, and 13 bases stayed unmatched. Germline V gene lookup returns CDR1 MNHNS and CDR2 SASEGT. There are 14 residues in the CDR3. The CDR3 DNA is TGTGCCAGCCGACAGGGCGCATGGGTCGGTGAAGCTTTCTTT. The encoded protein is CASRQGAWVGEAFF.

The rearrangement joins TRBV9 to TRBJ2-2; TRBD2 matches 8 bases. V shed 3 bases and J 4 bases; nucleotides not matched to a gene: 14. Germline V CDR1 and CDR2: SGDLS, YYNGEE. The CDR3 has 18 amino acids. Here the CDR3 DNA reads TGTGCCAGCAGCGCGCGACTAGCGCAAACGAGCCTCACCGGGGAGCTGTTTTTT. Residues: CASSARLAQTSLTGELFF.

The gene calls are TRBV21-1 and TRBJ1-5. TRBV21-1 is an annotated pseudogene. This CDR3 has 15 amino acids. CDR3 in amino acids: CASSKGEAGNQPQHF. The CDR3 DNA reads as TGTGCCAGCAGCAAAGGGGAGGCGGGCAATCAGCCCCAGCATTTT.

The chain carries TRBV5-6 and TRBJ2-2; D tentatively reads TRBD1 or TRBD2 (5 bases each). V shed 2 bases and J shed 7 bases, with 9 bases lying between them. This CDR3 region has 13 residues. CDR1 SGHDT and CDR2 YYEEEE come from the germline V gene. The CDR3 DNA reads as TGTGCCAGCAGCTTCGAGGGGTACGGGGAGCTGTTTTTT. It codes for CASSFEGYGELFF. Full variable domain (remainder filled in from reference TRBV5-6 and TRBJ2-2): DAGVTQSPTHLIKTRGQQVTLRCSPKSGHDTVSWYQQALGQGPQFIFQYYEEEERQRGNFPDRFSGHQFPNYSSELNVNALLLGDSALYLCASSFEGYGELFFGEGSRLTVL.

The V and J genes are TRBV30 and TRBJ2-7; D is undetermined. V dropped 3 bases and J dropped 1 base, with 7 bases sitting between them. The CDR3 has 12 residues. Germline loops: CDR1 GTSNPN, CDR2 SVGIG (reference sequence). The CDR3 coding sequence is TGTGCCTGGAGCTTAGTATCCTACGAGCAGTACTTC. Translation: CAWSLVSYEQYF.

The CDR3, as DNA: TGTGCCAGCTCACCACCGATCACCCGAGATACGCAGTATTTT. Translating gives CASSPPITRDTQYF. The chain combines TRBV18 with TRBJ2-3, with no clear D. The germline CDR1 and CDR2 sequences are KGHSH and LQKENI. V was pared by 0 bases and J by 5 bases, with 9 bases between. CDR3 length: 14 residues.

As regards this clone: Other DNA sequences in this specimen translate into the identical CDR3. The chain is built from TRBV6-1 and TRBJ2-3; possible D gene TRBD2, 6 bases. The CDR3 has 14 residues. Germline assignment: CDR1 MNHNS and CDR2 SASEGT. V was pared by 6 bases and J by 0 bases, with 10 bases between. The CDR3 coding sequence is TGTGCCAGCAGCCGGGACTGGAGCACAGATACGCAGTATTTT. This gives the protein CASSRDWSTDTQYF.

This clone showed up just a few times. The chain couples TRBV29-1 to TRBJ1-1; possibly TRBD1 for D (6 bases). Trimming left V 1 base short and J 4 bases short, with 10 bases between. Germline lookup yields CDR1 SQVTM and CDR2 ANQGSEA. The length of the CDR3 is 13 residues. The CDR3 region has the DNA TGCAGCGTTGAAGTTGGACAGTTCACTGAAGCTTTCTTT. This codes for CSVEVGQFTEAFF.